This T cell receptor (beta chain) derives from a study of blood T cell repertoires in COVID-19 (dated by TCRdb to about 2020). Turning to the overall study: Samples from collaborators originated in the United States, Italy and Spain and spanned both the acute and convalescent phases of COVID-19. The prospective study material was composed of cDNA or gDNA derived from T cells, B-cell-depleted T cells, or PBMCs. The dataset comprised deeply sampled blood TCRbeta repertoires from subjects exposed to, actively infected with, or recovered from COVID-19. The repertoires were released in a freely available public database meant as a resource for research on the immune response to SARS-CoV-2. Samples were obtained from the ongoing ImmuneRACE study (first 160 participants) and from 1,254 subjects provided by 6 global collaborators. Nearly every sample came with metadata listing a de-identified subject ID, COVID-19 status, age in years and sex. HLA class I and class II types, where available, came from metadata supplied by the sample provider rather than from assay-based typing. Here is what the overall study found, with its caveats: The quantity of clinical and demographic metadata differed by source and by participant and was supplied without curation.

TCRbeta CDR3 regions were amplified from genomic DNA by means of the immunoSEQ Assay, a bias-controlled multiplex PCR. Per the authors' processing: The number of nucleated cells in each sample was estimated from the amplification of reference gene primers within the assay. To quantify the absolute abundance of each unique TCRbeta CDR3 rearrangement, sequence reads were collapsed and filtered. For each sample, productive Simpson clonality was calculated as the square root of Simpson's diversity index across productive rearrangements. TCRdb took over this immuneACCESS table, retaining in-frame rearrangements with V and J assigned. Such tables are incomplete; in checked studies, under half of the missing clones stem from an unresolved V gene, and the remainder is unexplained. V and J calls and clone size are given by that table; D and trimming were obtained from the DNA. Present in this sample are about 27,000 clones, less than 90% of which were seen just once. The top ten clonotypes cover 4.9% of the sample.

Collaborating institutions collected whole blood in K2EDTA tubes following their own protocols. For TCRbeta analysis, collaborators shipped samples as frozen whole blood, isolated PBMCs, or DNA extracted from either of those sample types. V trim: 6 bases; J trim: 9 bases; unmatched bases: 8. The CDR3 spans 13 residues, from the cysteine through the phenylalanine. Of all the DNA, just the CDR3 is kept, 39 bases in frame from base 1. For CDR1 and CDR2, the germline V gene lists MNHEY and SVGEGT. Details on this clone: What this receptor recognizes is not known. No base quality values were provided; no much bigger clone lies one nucleotide off.

Sequences were obtained from peripheral blood. The TCR was taken from a man in his 70s with active COVID-19. The rearranged segments are TRBV6-2 or TRBV6-3 and TRBJ2-5, with 9 bases aligning to TRBD1. The nucleotides read TGTGCCAGCAGCCTATTGACAGGGGGGGCCCAGTACTTC. Translated, it gives CASSLLTGGAQYF.